This T cell receptor (beta chain) is from a study of T cell repertoires in cytomegalovirus infection. Study details: Use of recently identified HLA-C-restricted and well-studied HLA-B-restricted CMV epitopes was part of the study. In public TCR beta signatures, there were indications of both CMV infection and matching HLA type. Study-level findings and limits: CMV carriers having the relevant HLA were flagged by cumulative public TCR beta family frequency. In two of eight donors, the top clonotype was HLA-C-restricted CMV-specific.

A note on this clonotype: The antigen is not known.

Each CDR3 protein gets one entry after TCRdb re-called the reads with MiXCR. The table includes roughly 990,000 distinct CDR3 sequences, roughly 30% detected once. Specimen: cultured CD8+ T cells from PBMCs, collected from culture after CMV antigen stimulation. This clonotype originated in a human donor in good health (CMV status not recorded). Some clones in this sample may be carry-over from other donors' samples.

The CDR3, as DNA: TGTGCCAGCAGTGTATCAGGGGAGGATTCTGAAGCTTTCTTT. As protein: CASSVSGEDSEAFF. This chain joins TRBV25-1 and TRBJ1-1, with TRBD1 as a possible D gene (6 bases). V dropped 4 bases and J dropped 6 bases, with 15 bases sitting between them. Germline CDR1 MGHDK, CDR2 SYGVNS. The CDR3 contains 14 residues. Full variable domain (remainder filled in from reference TRBV25-1 and TRBJ1-1): EADIYQTPRYLVIGTGKKITLECSQTMGHDKMYWYQQDPGMELHLIHYSYGVNSTEKGDLSSESTVSRIRTEHFPLTLESARPSHTSQYLCASSVSGEDSEAFFGQGTRLTVV.